This T cell receptor beta chain came from a study of CD8 T cells in ankylosing spondylitis. Broader study findings: In peripheral blood, disease-linked CD8+ clones occurred at relatively low frequencies. According to the report, clones linked to the disease were significantly enriched in matched synovial fluid samples taken from ankylosing spondylitis patients. About 8 highly homologous variants made up a TCR beta motif that seemed to typify ankylosing spondylitis blood.

Libraries of TCR beta came from quantitative 5'-RACE with molecular barcodes. TCRdb called the 5' RACE reads again in MiXCR, with one record for every CDR3 protein. The table lists some 240,000 distinct CDR3 sequences, approximately 9% of them singletons. This clonotype occurred many times. The antigen is not known. The TCR sequence derives from a male donor with ankylosing spondylitis or in good health (not recorded which). Source material: blood, either unsorted or a sorted T cell fraction (not recorded which).

CDR3 nucleotide sequence: TGTGCCACCAGTGCGGGAAGGGCTTCGAACACCGGGGAGCTGTTTTTT. It translates to CATSAGRASNTGELFF. The V gene is TRBV24-1, the J gene TRBJ2-2, with D perhaps TRBD2 (5 bases). V was trimmed by 5 bases and J by 0 bases, leaving 12 bases between them. From germline, CDR1 is KGHDR and CDR2 SFDVKD. The CDR3 loop spans 16 amino acids.